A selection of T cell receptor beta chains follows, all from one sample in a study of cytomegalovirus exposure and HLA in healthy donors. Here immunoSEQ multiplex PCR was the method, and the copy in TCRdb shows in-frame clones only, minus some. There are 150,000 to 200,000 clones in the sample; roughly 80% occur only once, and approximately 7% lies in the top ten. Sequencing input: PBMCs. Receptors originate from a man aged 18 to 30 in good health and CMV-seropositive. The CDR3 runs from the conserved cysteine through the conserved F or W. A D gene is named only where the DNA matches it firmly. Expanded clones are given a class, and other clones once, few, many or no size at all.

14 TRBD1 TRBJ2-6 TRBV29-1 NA TGCAGCGCGGGACAGGGATCTGGGGCCAACGTCCTGACTTTC CSAGQGSGANVLTF
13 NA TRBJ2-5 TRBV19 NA TGTGCCAGTAGGCCCAGGGGACAAGAGACCCAGTACTTC CASRPRGQETQYF
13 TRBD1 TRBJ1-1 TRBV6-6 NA TGTGCCAGCCAAACAGGGGGCTGGACTGAAGCTTTCTTT CASQTGGWTEAFF
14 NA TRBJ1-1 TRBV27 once TGTGCCAGCAGTTTAGTCACCGGAGGCACTGAAGCTTTCTTT CASSLVTGGTEAFF
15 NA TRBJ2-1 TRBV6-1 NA TGTGCCAGCAGTGAAACACAGCCGGACTACAATGAGCAGTTCTTC CASSETQPDYNEQFF
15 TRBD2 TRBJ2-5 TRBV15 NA TGTGCCACCAGCAGAGAAGGGAGGGTCGCAGAGACCCAGTACTTC CATSREGRVAETQYF
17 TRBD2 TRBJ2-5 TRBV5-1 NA TGCGCCACCGCCAGAGGGACTAGCGGGAGGGCCCAGGAGACCCAGTACTTC CATARGTSGRAQETQYF
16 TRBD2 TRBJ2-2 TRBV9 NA TGTGCCAGCAGCTCAAGGGCGGGGGGCAACACCGGGGAGCTGTTTTTT CASSSRAGGNTGELFF
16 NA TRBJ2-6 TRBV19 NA TGTGCCAGTACCAGGGGGGTCTTCTCTGGGGCCAACGTCCTGACTTTC CASTRGVFSGANVLTF
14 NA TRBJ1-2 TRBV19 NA TGTGCCACCCGAGAGGTCGGTGCCGAATATGGCTACACCTTC CATREVGAEYGYTF
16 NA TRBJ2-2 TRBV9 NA TGTGCCAGCAGCGTAGCGATGGCGGGAAACACCGGGGAGCTGTTTTTT CASSVAMAGNTGELFF
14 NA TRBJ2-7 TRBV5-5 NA TGTGCCAGCAGCTCGCTGGGACTTCGAACCGAGCAGTACTTC CASSSLGLRTEQYF
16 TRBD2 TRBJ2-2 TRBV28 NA TGTGCCAGCAGTTCCGGACTAGCGGGCTACACCGGGGAGCTGTTTTTT CASSSGLAGYTGELFF
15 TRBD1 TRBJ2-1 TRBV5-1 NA TGCGCCAGCAGCTTGGAGGGACAGGGGGGGAATGAGCAGTTCTTC CASSLEGQGGNEQFF
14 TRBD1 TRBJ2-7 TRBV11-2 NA TGTGCCAGCAGCGACACAGGGGGCGGCTACGAGCAGTACTTC CASSDTGGGYEQYF
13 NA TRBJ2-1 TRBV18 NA TGTGCCAGCTCAAGACTCAGGGACAATGAGCAGTTCTTC CASSRLRDNEQFF
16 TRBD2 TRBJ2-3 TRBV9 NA TGTGCCAGCAGCGTTTCCTCAGCGGGATCGGCCGATACGCAGTATTTT CASSVSSAGSADTQYF
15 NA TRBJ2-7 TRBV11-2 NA TGTGCCAGCAGCCGCTCACGTCGGGACTCGTACGAGCAGTACTTC CASSRSRRDSYEQYF
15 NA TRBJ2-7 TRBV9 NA TGTGCCAGCACCCCCGGACTACTGAGCTCCTACGAGCAGTACTTC CASTPGLLSSYEQYF
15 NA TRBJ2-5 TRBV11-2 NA TGTGCCAGCAGCGTGGCGTGGACAGCGAAAGAGACCCAGTACTTC CASSVAWTAKETQYF
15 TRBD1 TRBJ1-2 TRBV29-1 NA TGCAGCGTTGAATCCCGACAGGGAAGTTTAAGTGGCTACACCTTC CSVESRQGSLSGYTF
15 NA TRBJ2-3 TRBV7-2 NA TGTGCCAGCAGCTTAAGGACTGAATCCACAGATACGCAGTATTTT CASSLRTESTDTQYF
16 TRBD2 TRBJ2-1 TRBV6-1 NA TGTGCCAGCAGTGACTTAGCGGGAAAGTACTACAATGAGCAGTTCTTC CASSDLAGKYYNEQFF
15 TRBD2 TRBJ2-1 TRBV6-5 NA TGTGCCAGCAGCAGGACTAGCGGGTGGGACAATGAGCAGTTCTTC CASSRTSGWDNEQFF
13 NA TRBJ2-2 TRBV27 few TGTGCCAGCAGTCCTTGGACATCCGGGGAGCTGTTTTTT CASSPWTSGELFF
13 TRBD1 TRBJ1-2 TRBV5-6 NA TGTGCCAGCAGCTCCACACACAGGGGGAGCTACACCTTC CASSSTHRGSYTF
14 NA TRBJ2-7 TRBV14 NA TGTGCCAGCAGCCAGGATTGGTGGAGGGCGGAGCAGTACTTC CASSQDWWRAEQYF
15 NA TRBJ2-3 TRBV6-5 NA TGTGCCAGCAGTTACACTAAACAGGGATCAGATACGCAGTATTTT CASSYTKQGSDTQYF
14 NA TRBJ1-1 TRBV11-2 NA TGTGCCAGCAGCAGGGAGCGAACGAACACTGAAGCTTTCTTT CASSRERTNTEAFF
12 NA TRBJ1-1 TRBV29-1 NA TGCAGCGTTGACAGGGTTCGGACTGAAGCTTTCTTT CSVDRVRTEAFF
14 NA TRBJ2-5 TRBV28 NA TGTGCCAGCCGGCCCGCAGCGGAACAAGAGACCCAGTACTTC CASRPAAEQETQYF